This TCR beta chain is drawn from a study of blood T cell repertoires in COVID-19. Trimming took 4 bases from V and 8 from J; bases not matched to a gene: 9. Germline V gene data show CDR1 as SGDLS and CDR2 as YYNGEE. The CDR3 contains 15 residues. Authors' processing steps: Cell counts per sample came from amplifying reference gene primers. Produced via immunoSEQ multiplex PCR; TCRdb's table is partial and in-frame only. That table is the source of V, J and clone size, and D and trimming were worked out from the DNA. The sample holds fewer than 120,000 clones; approximately 80% are singletons and the top ten take 15% to 20%.

The sample taken for sequencing was peripheral blood. The V call is TRBV9, the J call TRBJ2-1; TRBD2 agrees at 10 bases. This clonotype was sampled from a woman between 55 and 75 years old with acute or convalescent COVID-19. CDR3 protein: CASSPSASGGYEQFF. The CDR3 DNA reads as TGTGCCAGCAGCCCCTCGGCTAGCGGGGGTTATGAGCAGTTCTTC.